What follows are 11 T cell receptor beta chains derived from one specimen sequenced in a study of shared T cell receptors in the human thymus. TCRdb keeps only in-frame clones here, not all; method: immunoSEQ multiplex PCR. Of 600,000 to 900,000 clones in the sample, around 85% were seen once. This sample was also put to use in a study of human thymus T cells.

Sequencing was performed on thymocytes. The origin of the receptors is a girl under three years old with a congenital heart defect.

The chain employs TRBV9 and TRBJ1-5, with D perhaps matching TRBD1 (5 bases). V dropped 2 bases and J dropped 3 bases, with 12 bases sitting between them. CDR1 SGDLS and CDR2 YYNGEE come from the germline V gene. The CDR3 is 15 residues long. Here the CDR3 DNA reads TGTGCCAGCAGCGTCAGGGCTGGGGACAATCAGCCCCAGCATTTT. This sequence encodes CASSVRAGDNQPQHF.

The chain is built from TRBV6-5 and TRBJ2-5, with 11 bases matching TRBD2. With V trimmed by 0 bases and J by 1 base, 1 base remained unmatched. The CDR3 runs to 16 residues. The germline V gene encodes CDR1 MNHEY and CDR2 SVGAGI. CDR3 sequence (DNA): TGTGCCAGCAGTTACTCGCTAGCGGGGGGCCAAGAGACCCAGTACTTC. It encodes CASSYSLAGGQETQYF.

The chain couples TRBV11-1 to TRBJ1-6; D not resolved. V was clipped by 6 bases and J by 9 bases, with 12 bases between them. The germline CDR1 and CDR2 sequences are SGHAT and FQDESV (reference sequence). The CDR3 spans 13 residues. The CDR3 bases are TGTGCCAGCAGAACCTTGGAGGGTTCACCCCTCCACTTT. This translates into CASRTLEGSPLHF.

In its sample, this clone was seen once. The rearrangement links TRBV28 to TRBJ2-2, with D perhaps matching TRBD2 (6 bases). V was cut by 5 bases and J by 3 bases, with 16 bases left in between. The CDR3 runs to 16 residues. Germline CDR1 and CDR2: MDHEN and SYDVKM. The CDR3 reads CASSKQPGLDTGELFF. The CDR3 bases are TGTGCCAGCAGTAAACAACCGGGACTTGACACCGGGGAGCTGTTTTTT.

The rearrangement uses TRBV5-6 and TRBJ1-1; D not certain. The CDR3 is 14 amino acids. Trimming pared 4 bases from V and 3 bases from J, leaving 13 bases between. The V gene's germline CDR1 is SGHDT and CDR2 YYEEEE. The CDR3 sequence: CASSRGGRDTEAFF. The CDR3 nucleotides read TGTGCCAGCAGCCGCGGCGGGCGGGACACTGAAGCTTTCTTT. Based on the CDR3 plus reference TRBV5-6 and TRBJ1-1, the full variable domain is DAGVTQSPTHLIKTRGQQVTLRCSPKSGHDTVSWYQQALGQGPQFIFQYYEEEERQRGNFPDRFSGHQFPNYSSELNVNALLLGDSALYLCASSRGGRDTEAFFGQGTRLTVV.

The V gene is TRBV4-1, the J gene TRBJ2-3; TRBD2 aligns across 10 bases. V lost 3 bases, J lost 2 bases, and 8 bases stayed unmatched. Germline V CDR1 and CDR2: MGHRA, YSYEKL. There are 17 residues in the CDR3. The CDR3 region is CASSQALAGVITDTQYF. For the CDR3, the DNA is TGCGCCAGCAGCCAGGCTCTAGCGGGGGTGATCACAGATACGCAGTATTTT.

The rearrangement links TRBV4-3 to TRBJ2-3; D possibly corresponds to TRBD2 (7 bases). This CDR3 is 18 amino acids long. Trimming cost V 5 bases and J 3 bases, with 24 bases left between them. From germline, CDR1 is LGHNA and CDR2 YSLEER. The CDR3 spells CASSSSGDGGLGTDTQYF. The CDR3 nucleotides read TGCGCCAGCAGCTCAAGCGGGGACGGGGGCTTGGGTACAGATACGCAGTATTTT.

The chain couples TRBV27 to TRBJ2-5, with a weak D call TRBD1 (6 bases). There are 16 residues in the CDR3. Germline V gene sequence: CDR1 MNHEY, CDR2 SMNVEV (reference sequence). V was pared by 6 bases and J by 3 bases, with 20 bases between. CDR3 DNA: TGTGCCAGCAGGGATGGGACAAACGCCGGGGAAGAGACCCAGTACTTC. Translating it yields CASRDGTNAGEETQYF.

The chain links TRBV6-5 to TRBJ1-1; D not resolved. V lost 8 bases to trimming and J lost 1 base, with 11 bases between them. The CDR3 length is 13 residues. Germline lookup yields CDR1 MNHEY and CDR2 SVGAGI. The CDR3 here is CASHVTSNTEAFF. CDR3 bases: TGTGCCAGCCATGTTACATCGAACACTGAAGCTTTCTTT.

About this clone itself: The same CDR3 can be traced to other DNA sequences in this sample. The rearrangement links TRBV4-1 to TRBJ1-3; unclear D gene. The CDR3 runs to 15 residues. Germline V CDR1 and CDR2: MGHRA, YSYEKL. V shed 1 base and J shed 1 base, with 8 bases lying between them. This chain's CDR3 is CASSQGGSSGNTIYF. As DNA, the CDR3 is TGCGCCAGCAGCCAAGGAGGCAGTTCTGGAAACACCATATATTTT.

This chain links TRBV19 with TRBJ2-2, with 7 nucleotides matching TRBD2. This CDR3 comprises 16 residues. Germline V lookup: CDR1 LNHDA, CDR2 SQIVND (reference sequence). The V segment lost 4 bases and the J segment 5 bases; nucleotides outside the gene matches: 10. The CDR3 nucleotides read TGTGCCAGTAGTACCCCAATGGGGAGGGGAACCGGGGAGCTGTTTTTT. It specifies CASSTPMGRGTGELFF.